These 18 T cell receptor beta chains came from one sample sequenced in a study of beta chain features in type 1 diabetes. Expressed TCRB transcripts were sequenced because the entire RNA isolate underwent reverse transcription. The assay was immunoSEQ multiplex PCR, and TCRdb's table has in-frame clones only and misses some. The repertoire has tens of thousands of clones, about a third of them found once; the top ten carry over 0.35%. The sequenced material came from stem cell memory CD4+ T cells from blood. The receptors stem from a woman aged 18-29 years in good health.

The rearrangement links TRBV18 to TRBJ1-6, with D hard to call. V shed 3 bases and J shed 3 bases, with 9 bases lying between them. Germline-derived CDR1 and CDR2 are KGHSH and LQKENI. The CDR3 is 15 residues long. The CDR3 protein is CASSPNSIYNSPLHF. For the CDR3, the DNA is TGTGCCAGCTCACCCAACAGTATCTATAATTCACCCCTCCACTTT.

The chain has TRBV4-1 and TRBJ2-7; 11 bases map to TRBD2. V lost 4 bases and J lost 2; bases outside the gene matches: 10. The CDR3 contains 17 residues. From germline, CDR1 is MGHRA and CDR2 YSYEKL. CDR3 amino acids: CASSPSTSGIGPYEQYF. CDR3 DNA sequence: TGCGCCAGCAGCCCCTCGACTAGCGGGATAGGCCCCTACGAGCAGTACTTC.

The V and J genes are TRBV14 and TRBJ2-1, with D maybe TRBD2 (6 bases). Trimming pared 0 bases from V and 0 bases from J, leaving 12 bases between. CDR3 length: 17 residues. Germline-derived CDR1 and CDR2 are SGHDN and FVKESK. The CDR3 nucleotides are TGTGCCAGCAGCCAAGAGTACGGGCGGGGCTCCTACAATGAGCAGTTCTTC. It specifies CASSQEYGRGSYNEQFF.

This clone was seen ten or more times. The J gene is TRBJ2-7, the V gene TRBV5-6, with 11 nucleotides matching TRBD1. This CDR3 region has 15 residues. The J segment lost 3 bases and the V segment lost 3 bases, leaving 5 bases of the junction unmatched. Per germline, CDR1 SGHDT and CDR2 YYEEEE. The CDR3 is CASSYWTGGGYEQYF. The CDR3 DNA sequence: TGTGCCAGCAGCTATTGGACAGGGGGCGGCTACGAGCAGTACTTC.

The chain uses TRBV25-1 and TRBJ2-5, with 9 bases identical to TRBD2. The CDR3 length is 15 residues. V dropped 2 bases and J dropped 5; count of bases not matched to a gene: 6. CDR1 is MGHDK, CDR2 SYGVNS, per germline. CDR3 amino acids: CASSENAGGRETQYF. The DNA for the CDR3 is TGTGCCAGCAGTGAAAATGCGGGAGGGAGGGAGACCCAGTACTTC.

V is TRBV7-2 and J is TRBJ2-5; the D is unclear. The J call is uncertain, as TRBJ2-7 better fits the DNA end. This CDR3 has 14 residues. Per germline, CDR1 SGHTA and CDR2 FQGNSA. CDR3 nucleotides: TGTGCCAGCAGCGGGCAGCCCACCTCCTACGAGCAGTACTTC. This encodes CASSGQPTSYEQYF.

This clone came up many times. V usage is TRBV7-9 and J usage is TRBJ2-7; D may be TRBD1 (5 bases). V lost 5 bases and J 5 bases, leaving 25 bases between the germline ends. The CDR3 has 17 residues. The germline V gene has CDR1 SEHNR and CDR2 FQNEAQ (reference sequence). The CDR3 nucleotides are TGTGCCAGCAGCCCACCATTACAGGAAGGTCCCTCGAACGAGCAGTACTTC. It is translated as CASSPPLQEGPSNEQYF.

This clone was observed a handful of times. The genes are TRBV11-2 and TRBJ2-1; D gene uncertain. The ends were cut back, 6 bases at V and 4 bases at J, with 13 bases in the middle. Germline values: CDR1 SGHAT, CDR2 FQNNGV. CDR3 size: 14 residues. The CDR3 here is CASSSPRKYNEQFF. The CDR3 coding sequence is TGTGCCAGCAGTTCCCCCAGAAAGTACAATGAGCAGTTCTTC.

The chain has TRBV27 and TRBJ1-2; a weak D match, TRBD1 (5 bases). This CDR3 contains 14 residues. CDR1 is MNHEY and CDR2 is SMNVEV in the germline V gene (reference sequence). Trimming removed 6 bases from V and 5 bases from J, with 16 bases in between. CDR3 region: CASSRQPVAYGYTF. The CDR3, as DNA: TGTGCCAGCAGCAGACAGCCTGTTGCTTATGGCTACACCTTC.

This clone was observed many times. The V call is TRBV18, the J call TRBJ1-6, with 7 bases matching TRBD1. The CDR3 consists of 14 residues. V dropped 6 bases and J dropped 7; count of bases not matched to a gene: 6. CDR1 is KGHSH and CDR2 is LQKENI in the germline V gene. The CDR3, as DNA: TGTGCCAGCTCCCCGGGACAGCGGAATTCACCCCTCCACTTT. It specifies CASSPGQRNSPLHF. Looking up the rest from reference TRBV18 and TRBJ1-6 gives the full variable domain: NAGVMQNPRHLVRRRGQEARLRCSPMKGHSHVYWYRQLPEEGLKFMVYLQKENIIDESGMPKERFSAEFPKEGPSILRIQQVVRGDSAAYFCASSPGQRNSPLHFGNGTRLTVT.

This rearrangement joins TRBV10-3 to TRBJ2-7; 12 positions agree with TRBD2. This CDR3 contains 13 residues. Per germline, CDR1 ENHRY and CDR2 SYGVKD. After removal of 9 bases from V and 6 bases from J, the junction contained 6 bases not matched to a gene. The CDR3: CAIRLAGAGEQYF. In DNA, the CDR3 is TGTGCCATAAGACTAGCGGGAGCCGGCGAGCAGTACTTC.

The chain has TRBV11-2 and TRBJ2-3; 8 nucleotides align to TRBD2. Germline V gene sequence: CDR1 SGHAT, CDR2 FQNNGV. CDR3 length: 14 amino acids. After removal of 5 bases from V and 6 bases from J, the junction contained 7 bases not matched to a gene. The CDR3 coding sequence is TGTGCCAGCAGCCCGGGAGGGCCGGCGGATACGCAGTATTTT. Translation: CASSPGGPADTQYF.

This chain's CDR3 is CASSLLAGDTDTQYF. CDR3 DNA sequence: TGTGCCAGCTCTCTACTAGCGGGAGACACAGATACGCAGTATTTT. The J gene is TRBJ2-3, the V gene TRBV2; 11 bases match TRBD2. V dropped 8 bases and J dropped 2; count of bases not matched to a gene: 6. Germline CDR1 SNHLY, CDR2 FYNNEI. This CDR3 spans 15 amino acids. Full variable domain (remainder filled in from reference TRBV2 and TRBJ2-3): EPEVTQTPSHQVTQMGQEVILRCVPISNHLYFYWYRQILGQKVEFLVSFYNNEISEKSEIFDDQFSVERPDGSNFTLKIRSTKLEDSAMYFCASSLLAGDTDTQYFGPGTRLTVL.

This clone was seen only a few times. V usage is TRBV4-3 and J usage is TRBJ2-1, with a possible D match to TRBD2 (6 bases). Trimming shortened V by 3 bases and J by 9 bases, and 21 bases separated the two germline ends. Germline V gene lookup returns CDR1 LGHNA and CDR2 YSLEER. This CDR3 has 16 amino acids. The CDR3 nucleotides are TGCGCCAGCAGCCAGGGGGACTCCTCAATTAGAAGTGAGCAGTTCTTC. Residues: CASSQGDSSIRSEQFF.

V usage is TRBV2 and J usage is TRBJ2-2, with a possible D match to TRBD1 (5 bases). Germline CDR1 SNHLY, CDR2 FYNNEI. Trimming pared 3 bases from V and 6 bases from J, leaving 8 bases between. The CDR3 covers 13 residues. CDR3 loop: CASSEGQAGELFF. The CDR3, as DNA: TGTGCCAGCAGTGAGGGGCAGGCCGGGGAGCTGTTTTTT.

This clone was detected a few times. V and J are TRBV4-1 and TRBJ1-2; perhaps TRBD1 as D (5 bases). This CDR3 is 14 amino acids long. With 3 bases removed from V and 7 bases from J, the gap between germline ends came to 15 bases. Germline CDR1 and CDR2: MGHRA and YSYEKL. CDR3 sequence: CASSQLDIQIGYTF. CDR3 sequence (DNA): TGCGCCAGCAGCCAGCTGGACATACAAATTGGCTACACCTTC.

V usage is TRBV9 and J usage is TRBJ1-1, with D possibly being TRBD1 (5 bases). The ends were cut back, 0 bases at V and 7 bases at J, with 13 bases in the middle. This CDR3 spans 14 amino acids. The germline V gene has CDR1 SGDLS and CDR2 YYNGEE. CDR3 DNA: TGTGCCAGCAGCGTAGTACCAGGGTCGGGTGAAGCTTTCTTT. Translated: CASSVVPGSGEAFF.

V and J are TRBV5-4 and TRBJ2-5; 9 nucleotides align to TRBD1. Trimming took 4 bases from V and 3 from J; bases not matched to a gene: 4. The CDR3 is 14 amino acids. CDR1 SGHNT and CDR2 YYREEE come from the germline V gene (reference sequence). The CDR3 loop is CASSQGQGEETQYF. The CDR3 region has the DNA TGTGCCAGCAGCCAGGGACAGGGTGAAGAGACCCAGTACTTC. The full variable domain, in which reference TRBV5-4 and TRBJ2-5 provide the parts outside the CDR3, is ETGVTQSPTHLIKTRGQQVTLRCSSQSGHNTVSWYQQALGQGPQFIFQYYREEENGRGNFPPRFSGLQFPNYSSELNVNALELDDSALYLCASSQGQGEETQYFGPGTRLLVL.